Sequencing of this TCR beta chain was carried out in a study of blood T cell repertoires in COVID-19. Across the whole study: COVID-19 samples from acute and convalescent phases originated in the United States, Italy and Spain. The cDNA or gDNA used as material had been derived from T cells, B-cell-depleted T cells, or PBMCs.

Source study methods: The assay estimated nucleated cells by amplifying reference gene primers. This table comes from immunoSEQ multiplex PCR, and its TCRdb copy is limited to in-frame clones, with some not included. The V and J calls and the clone size are those of that table, but D and trimming were determined from the DNA. The sample lists hundreds of thousands of clones, approximately 84% occurring once. The sequence derives from a human donor in a cohort sampled during active COVID-19. The sequenced sample consisted of peripheral blood.

The CDR3 DNA reads TGTGCCAGCTCTCCCCAGGGGGGCCAAGAGACCCAGTACTTC. This sequence encodes CASSPQGGQETQYF. The V call is TRBV18, the J call TRBJ2-5; the D gene is possibly TRBD1 (7 bases). Deletions cut 6 bases from V and 1 base from J, with 12 bases between. Germline CDR1 is KGHSH and CDR2 is LQKENI. CDR3 length: 14 residues.